Presented here are 30 T cell receptor beta chains from one specimen sequenced in a study of vaccination and CD4 T cells after COVID-19. For these TCRs, the target antigens are not known. This sample's treatment: roughly nine-day PBMC culture with coronavirus spike peptide pools or control peptides (ViraFEST assay). Sequencing of the DNA from cultured CD4+ T cells was carried out with the Oncomine TCR Beta short-read assay. TCRdb passed the PCR reads through MiXCR, listing each CDR3 protein once. The sample includes about 19,000 distinct CDR3 sequences, about 70% of them seen just once. The specimen sequenced was CD4+ T cells from blood, cultured in vitro. Source of these receptors: a human donor who had recovered from COVID-19.

CDR3 sequence (DNA): TGTGCCAGCAGCTTAGGCGGGATCTCCTACGAGCAGTACTTC. Protein sequence: CASSLGGISYEQYF. J is TRBJ2-7 and V is TRBV7-2; D is possibly TRBD2 (6 bases). Germline lookup yields CDR1 SGHTA and CDR2 FQGNSA. CDR3 length: 14 amino acids. V dropped 1 base and J dropped 0 bases, with 7 bases sitting between them.

The chain has TRBV7-8 and TRBJ1-2; D is possibly TRBD1 (6 bases). With 0 bases removed from V and 4 bases from J, the gap between germline ends came to 18 bases. The CDR3 runs 17 residues. CDR1 is SGHVS and CDR2 is FQNEAQ in the germline V gene. CDR3 protein: CASSLAGRARGGYGYTF. DNA for the CDR3: TGTGCCAGCAGCTTAGCGGGTCGGGCCAGGGGCGGCTATGGCTACACCTTC.

The CDR3 loop reads CASSILGEQYF. The CDR3 DNA reads TGTGCCAGTAGTATTTTGGGCGAGCAGTACTTC. The chain couples TRBV19 to TRBJ2-7; D gene ambiguous. Trimming stripped 3 bases from V and 6 bases from J, with 6 bases between. Germline V gene data show CDR1 as LNHDA and CDR2 as SQIVND (reference sequence). CDR3 length: 11 amino acids.

The chain is built from TRBV20-1 and TRBJ1-5, with D uncertain. Trimming cost V 0 bases and J 2 bases, with 14 bases left between them. Germline V CDR1 and CDR2: DFQATT, SNEGSKA (reference sequence). This CDR3 contains 16 residues. The DNA for the CDR3 is TGCAGTGCTAGAGATCAAAGGGTGAATCGCAATCAGCCCCAGCATTTT. It yields the protein CSARDQRVNRNQPQHF.

This chain joins TRBV12-3 or TRBV12-4 and TRBJ1-5; 9 nucleotides match TRBD1. The CDR3 extends over 15 amino acids. The trim removed 5 bases at V and 4 bases at J, leaving 6 bases unmatched. CDR3 bases: TGTGCCAGCAGTCCGGGGGGACAGGGAAATCAGCCCCAGCATTTT. Its translation is CASSPGGQGNQPQHF.

This clonotype was observed a single time. The chain carries TRBV14 and TRBJ1-2; TRBD1 might be the D (5 bases). CDR3 size: 13 residues. The V gene lost 3 bases and the J gene lost 3 bases, with 8 bases spanning the gap. Germline V gene sequence: CDR1 SGHDN, CDR2 FVKESK. CDR3 sequence reads: CASSHTTDYGYTF. In DNA form, the CDR3 reads TGTGCCAGCAGCCACACGACAGACTATGGCTACACCTTC. The whole variable domain, filled in from reference TRBV14 and TRBJ1-2, reads EAGVTQFPSHSVIEKGQTVTLRCDPISGHDNLYWYRRVMGKEIKFLLHFVKESKQDESGMPNNRFLAERTGGTYSTLKVQPAELEDSGVYFCASSHTTDYGYTFGSGTRLTVV.

This rearrangement joins TRBV19 to TRBJ1-1; a weak D match, TRBD1 (6 bases). Germline V gene data show CDR1 as LNHDA and CDR2 as SQIVND (reference sequence). The CDR3 runs to 18 residues. V was clipped by 5 bases and J by 1 base, with 23 bases between them. CDR3 nucleotide sequence: TGTGCCAGTAGTCTTATCCAGGGGCCTGGACCGAGGAACACTGAAGCTTTCTTT. Its protein is CASSLIQGPGPRNTEAFF.

The V call is TRBV10-1, the J call TRBJ2-5, with TRBD2 matching 7 bases. The CDR3 sequence is 15 residues long. The germline V gene encodes CDR1 WNHNN and CDR2 SYGVQD (reference sequence). V was pared by 4 bases and J by 0 bases, with 5 bases of the junction left unmatched. The CDR3 DNA reads as TGCGCCAGCAGTGGCGGGAGTGGGGACCAAGAGACCCAGTACTTC. As protein: CASSGGSGDQETQYF.

The CDR3 loop is CSARVSDGSNQPQHF. CDR3 in DNA: TGCAGTGCTAGAGTCTCCGACGGTTCCAATCAGCCCCAGCATTTT. The genes are TRBV20-1 and TRBJ1-5; D ambiguous. V lost 1 base and J 3 bases, leaving 13 bases between the germline ends. Germline-derived CDR1 and CDR2 are DFQATT and SNEGSKA (reference sequence). The CDR3 extends over 15 amino acids.

This clonotype was counted once. The V gene is TRBV19, the J gene TRBJ1-2; TRBD1 is a possible D gene (6 bases). Germline V gene sequence: CDR1 LNHDA, CDR2 SQIVND (reference sequence). Trimming cost V 4 bases and J 6 bases, with 9 bases left between them. The CDR3 has 12 amino acids. CDR3: CASSTPGDGYTF. The CDR3 region has the DNA TGTGCCAGTAGTACCCCAGGGGATGGCTACACCTTC.

This chain connects TRBV6-1 to TRBJ2-7; TRBD2 matches at 13 bases. The CDR3 is 15 amino acids. Germline V gives CDR1 MNHNS, CDR2 SASEGT. The V gene end was trimmed by 11 bases and the J gene end by 3 bases; junction bases not matched to a gene: 10. This chain's CDR3 is CAASGLAGEHYEQYF. CDR3 nucleotides: TGTGCCGCGTCCGGACTAGCGGGAGAGCACTACGAGCAGTACTTC.

The chain joins TRBV2 to TRBJ1-2; 7 nucleotides agree with TRBD1. The J segment lost 4 bases and the V segment lost 7 bases, leaving 6 bases of the junction unmatched. CDR3 length: 13 residues. Germline lookup yields CDR1 SNHLY and CDR2 FYNNEI. The CDR3 DNA follows: TGTGCCAGCAAGAGGACAGGCATCTATGGCTACACCTTC. It encodes CASKRTGIYGYTF.

This clonotype was seen only a few times. The V call is TRBV24-1, the J call TRBJ1-1; unclear D gene. The germline gives CDR1 KGHDR, CDR2 SFDVKD. This CDR3 comprises 14 residues. The ends were cut back, 3 bases at V and 1 base at J, with 8 bases in the middle. The CDR3 spells CATSDPDGNTEAFF. The CDR3, as DNA: TGTGCCACCAGTGATCCGGACGGGAACACTGAAGCTTTCTTT.

The J gene is TRBJ1-2, the V gene TRBV15; D ambiguous. Germline V CDR1 and CDR2: LNHNV, YYDKDF (reference sequence). V was shortened by 5 bases and J by 6 bases, with 10 bases between the two germline ends. CDR3 length: 12 residues. The CDR3 spells CATSPGRDGYTF. The CDR3, as DNA: TGTGCCACCAGCCCCGGACGGGATGGCTACACCTTC.

V is TRBV4-1 and J is TRBJ2-2, with TRBD2 matching 11 bases. The CDR3 consists of 16 residues. V gave up 5 bases and J gave up 4 bases; unmatched junction bases: 6. Germline CDR1 and CDR2: MGHRA and YSYEKL. The CDR3 bases are TGCGCCAGCAGCAAGGTAGCGGGAGGGACCACCGGGGAGCTGTTTTTT. It is translated as CASSKVAGGTTGELFF.

This clonotype was seen only a few times. This chain connects TRBV6-5 to TRBJ1-1, with D unclear. The germline V and J ends were trimmed by 2 bases and 10 bases, with 17 bases remaining between them. The CDR3 totals 14 residues. Looked up from germline, CDR1 is MNHEY and CDR2 is SVGAGI. The CDR3 sequence is CASSYLASDLGAFF. The CDR3 nucleotides are TGTGCCAGCAGTTACCTGGCGTCCGACCTCGGAGCTTTCTTT.

This clonotype was counted between two and nine times. V gene TRBV7-9 combines with J gene TRBJ1-2; D uncertain. The CDR3 has 13 amino acids. V lost 5 bases to trimming and J lost 8 bases, with 15 bases between them. CDR1 and CDR2 (germline): SEHNR, FQNEAQ (reference sequence). CDR3 nucleotide sequence: TGTGCCAGCAGCGTGAAGCCTGGAGGCGGCTACACCTTC. As protein: CASSVKPGGGYTF.

This chain links TRBV7-9 with TRBJ1-1; the D is unclear. Looked up from germline, CDR1 is SEHNR and CDR2 is FQNEAQ (reference sequence). V was pared by 5 bases and J by 6 bases, with 7 bases between. The CDR3 spans 11 residues. The CDR3, as DNA: TGTGCCAGCAGCCAGCCCCCTGAAGCTTTCTTT. Protein: CASSQPPEAFF.

CDR3 sequence reads: CASSQQDIPVYGYTF. CDR3 DNA sequence: TGTGCCAGCAGCCAACAAGACATTCCAGTGTACGGCTACACCTTC. The chain is built from TRBV7-2 and TRBJ1-2; no clear D gene. V was cut by 5 bases and J by 8 bases, with 21 bases left in between. Germline V gene data show CDR1 as SGHTA and CDR2 as FQGNSA. There are 15 residues in the CDR3.

About this clonotype: The junction departs from germline at one end; a sequencing error may be responsible. The chain employs TRBV11-1 and TRBJ1-4; D call uncertain. Germline assignment: CDR1 SGHAT and CDR2 FQDESV (reference sequence). This CDR3 contains 16 residues. CDR3 residues: CASSQGLPERGEKLFF. The CDR3 DNA reads TGCGCCAGCAGCCAAGGATTACCAGAACGTGGAGAAAAACTGTTTTTT.

In its sample, this clonotype was seen a few times. This chain joins TRBV7-2 and TRBJ1-2; perhaps TRBD1 as D (6 bases). Germline CDR1 is SGHTA and CDR2 is FQGNSA. Trimming shortened V by 7 bases and J by 8 bases, and 17 bases separated the two germline ends. CDR3 size: 13 residues. CDR3 sequence: CASNIAGVRGYTF. CDR3 DNA: TGTGCCAGCAATATCGCAGGGGTACGAGGCTACACCTTC.

As DNA, the CDR3 is TGTGCCAGCAGCTTATCCCGAGACACCAGCAATCAGCCCCAGCATTTT. It specifies CASSLSRDTSNQPQHF. This chain links TRBV7-2 with TRBJ1-5, with D unresolved. V lost 2 bases to trimming and J lost 1 base, with 12 bases between them. CDR1 and CDR2 (germline): SGHTA, FQGNSA. This CDR3 contains 16 residues. The full variable domain, with the rest looked up from reference TRBV7-2 and TRBJ1-5, is GAGVSQSPSNKVTEKGKDVELRCDPISGHTALYWYRQSLGQGLEFLIYFQGNSAPDKSGLPSDRFSAERTGGSVSTLTIQRTQQEDSAVYLCASSLSRDTSNQPQHFGDGTRLSIL.

A single count supports this clonotype. The rearrangement links TRBV19 to TRBJ1-2, with D uncertain. CDR1 LNHDA and CDR2 SQIVND come from the germline V gene (reference sequence). CDR3 length: 11 residues. Trimming pared 9 bases from V and 2 bases from J, leaving 7 bases between. The CDR3, as DNA: TGTGCCAGCTCTCCCAACTATGGCTACACCTTC. Translation gives CASSPNYGYTF.

The V call is TRBV9, the J call TRBJ2-1; no definite D call. Looked up from germline, CDR1 is SGDLS and CDR2 is YYNGEE. V shed 7 bases and J shed 6 bases, with 11 bases lying between them. This CDR3 comprises 12 residues. CDR3 sequence: CASHDGFNEQFF. In DNA form, the CDR3 reads TGTGCCAGCCACGACGGTTTCAATGAGCAGTTCTTC.

The genes are TRBV7-8 and TRBJ1-1, with D possibly matching TRBD1 (5 bases). Trimming cost V 5 bases and J 7 bases, with 8 bases left between them. The CDR3 totals 11 residues. Per the germline V gene, CDR1 is SGHVS and CDR2 is FQNEAQ. The CDR3 sequence is CASSHDSEAFF. Written as DNA, the CDR3 is TGTGCCAGCAGCCACGACAGTGAAGCTTTCTTT.

V gene TRBV19 combines with J gene TRBJ1-2; D gene ambiguous. CDR1 is LNHDA and CDR2 is SQIVND in the germline V gene (reference sequence). Trimming left V 2 bases short and J 4 bases short, with 14 bases between. The CDR3 runs 15 residues. Here the CDR3 reads CASSIKPDGPYGYTF. CDR3 DNA: TGTGCCAGTAGTATAAAGCCCGACGGACCCTATGGCTACACCTTC.

V is TRBV20-1 and J is TRBJ2-5; 7 bases map to TRBD2. Germline V gene data show CDR1 as DFQATT and CDR2 as SNEGSKA (reference sequence). CDR3 size: 13 residues. V lost 7 bases to trimming and J lost 3 bases; unmatched junction nucleotides: 8. As DNA, the CDR3 is TGCAGTGTTTTGGCGGGAGTCAAAGAGACCCAGTACTTC. This sequence encodes CSVLAGVKETQYF.

The chain combines TRBV5-1 with TRBJ2-5; D is undetermined. The germline V gene encodes CDR1 SGHRS and CDR2 YFSETQ. This CDR3 spans 13 amino acids. The V and J ends lost 4 bases and 5 bases respectively, with 12 bases between them. The CDR3 DNA sequence: TGCGCCAGCAGCGCAGGAGATACGGAGACCCAGTACTTC. As protein: CASSAGDTETQYF.

This clonotype was picked up one time. The chain uses TRBV6-5 and TRBJ1-2, with D possibly TRBD1 on 6 matching bases. Trimming took off 2 bases at V and 2 bases at J, with 12 bases between the two ends. CDR1 is MNHEY and CDR2 is SVGAGI in the germline V gene. The CDR3 extends over 15 amino acids. The CDR3: CASSYGQGINYGYTF. Here the CDR3 DNA reads TGTGCCAGCAGTTACGGGCAGGGGATAAACTATGGCTACACCTTC.

The CDR3 DNA follows: TGCACTGACTGGCCCCGGGATACGCAGTATTTT. It yields the protein CTDWPRDTQYF. V and J are TRBV20-1 and TRBJ2-3; D not resolved. From germline, CDR1 is DFQATT and CDR2 SNEGSKA (reference sequence). The CDR3 runs to 11 residues.